This entry lists 31 T cell receptor beta chains sequenced from one sample in a study of T cell clonality in common variable immunodeficiency. TCRdb's table, derived via immunoSEQ multiplex PCR, lists solely in-frame clones and lacks some. Altogether approximately 40,000 clones were found in the sample, and no singletons occur. The sample consisted of peripheral blood mononuclear cells. The receptors shown here come from a person aged 18 to 70 in good health.

This clone was counted only a few times. Since a much larger clone is just one base distant, this may be a read error. The read ends 3 residues before the CDR3 terminus; that terminus is restored from the germline J gene. The chain recombines TRBV7-3 with TRBJ2-3; 11 bases align to TRBD1. This CDR3 contains 16 residues. In germline, CDR1 is SGHTA, CDR2 FQGTGA. CDR3 DNA (partial): TGTGCCAGCAGCCCCACAGGACAGGGGGCGCGGGAGACG. Its protein is CASSPTGQGARET. The whole CDR3 is CASSPTGQGARETQYF.

This clone was recorded at least ten times. The read ends 3 residues early relative to the CDR3; the germline J gene fills the gap. This rearrangement joins TRBV6-2 or TRBV6-3 to TRBJ1-5, with D possibly matching TRBD1 (5 bases). V lost 2 bases to trimming and J lost 7 bases, with 9 bases between them. The length of the CDR3 is 13 residues. Germline CDR1 is MNHEY and CDR2 is SVGEGT. Incomplete CDR3 DNA: TGTGCCAGCAGTTACGTCGGGGGGCAGCCC. Encoded protein: CASSYVGGQP. The full-length CDR3 reads as CASSYVGGQPQHF.

In this sample, this clone turned up many times. The observed sequence ends 3 residues before the CDR3 terminus, with the missing tail filled in from the germline J gene. This chain joins TRBV7-9 and TRBJ2-2; 11 positions match TRBD1. V lost 6 bases, J lost 8 bases, and 5 bases stayed unmatched. This CDR3 is 14 amino acids long. The V gene's germline CDR1 is SEHNR and CDR2 FQNEAQ (reference sequence). CDR3 bases read: TGTGCCAGCAGAGGGACAGGGGGACCAGGGGAG. Encoded protein: CASRGTGGPGE. The full CDR3 is CASRGTGGPGELFF.

This clone came up a few times. The read stops 3 residues short of the end of the CDR3; the missing end is completed from the germline J gene. The rearrangement links TRBV5-6 to TRBJ1-6; a possible D gene is TRBD1 (5 bases). The CDR3 is 14 residues long. The ends were cut back, 4 bases at V and 8 bases at J, with 13 bases in the middle. From germline, CDR1 is SGHDT and CDR2 YYEEEE. CDR3 amino acids: CASSLQGWDSPLHF. The CDR3 bases that were read are TGTGCCAGCAGCCTGCAGGGATGGGATTCACCC.

At least ten counts were recorded for this clone. The read stops 3 residues short of the end of the CDR3; the missing end is completed from the germline J gene. The chain joins TRBV11-2 to TRBJ2-3; D remains unclear. This CDR3 spans 13 amino acids. Per germline, CDR1 SGHAT and CDR2 FQNNGV. Trimming shortened V by 5 bases and J by 6 bases, and 12 bases separated the two germline ends. The CDR3 region is CASSLNSWDTQYF. The sequenced CDR3 bases are TGTGCCAGCAGCCTCAATAGCTGGGATACG. The full variable domain, its missing parts supplied by reference TRBV11-2 and TRBJ2-3, is EAGVAQSPRYKIIEKRQSVAFWCNPISGHATLYWYQQILGQGPKLLIQFQNNGVVDDSQLPKDRFSAERLKGVDSTLKIQPAKLEDSAVYLCASSLNSWDTQYFGPGTRLTVL.

The table lists this clone with many counts. The DNA read from the CDR3 is TGTGCCAGCAGCTTGGACCCTAGCGGGGCCTACGAG. Its translation is CASSLDPSGAYE. The full CDR3 is CASSLDPSGAYEQYF. The chain combines TRBV7-9 with TRBJ2-7; 9 nucleotides agree with TRBD2. The DNA ends 3 residues before the CDR3 does, and the rest of the CDR3 is filled in from the germline J gene. Losses at the gene ends were 3 bases for V and 2 bases for J; bases not matched to a gene: 5. This CDR3 is 15 amino acids long. CDR1 and CDR2 from the germline V gene are SEHNR and FQNEAQ (reference sequence).

This clone was recorded many times. The CDR3 here is CASSSMNTGVREQYF. CDR3 DNA (partial): TGTGCCAGCAGCTCCATGAACACAGGGGTTCGCGAG. V usage is TRBV5-6 and J usage is TRBJ2-7; 7 nucleotides line up with TRBD1. The sequenced fragment ends 3 residues before the CDR3 boundary, so the rest is inferred from the germline J gene. With 3 bases clipped from V and 6 bases from J, the junction kept 12 bases outside the gene matches. Per germline, CDR1 SGHDT and CDR2 YYEEEE. CDR3 length equals 15 residues. Full variable domain (outside the CDR3, taken from reference TRBV5-6 and TRBJ2-7): DAGVTQSPTHLIKTRGQQVTLRCSPKSGHDTVSWYQQALGQGPQFIFQYYEEEERQRGNFPDRFSGHQFPNYSSELNVNALLLGDSALYLCASSSMNTGVREQYFGPGTRLTVT.

With respect to this clone: The CDR3 end lies 3 residues beyond the end of the read and is filled in from the germline J gene. The chain recombines TRBV19 with TRBJ1-4; 7 bases agree with TRBD1. The CDR3 has 16 residues. Germline CDR1 reads LNHDA; CDR2 reads SQIVND (reference sequence). J was trimmed by 0 bases and V by 7 bases; bases with no gene match: 8. This CDR3 reads CASISPTGATNEKLFF. The part of the CDR3 DNA that was read is TGTGCCAGTATTTCTCCTACAGGGGCAACTAATGAAAAA. Full variable domain (remainder filled in from reference TRBV19 and TRBJ1-4): DGGITQSPKYLFRKEGQNVTLSCEQNLNHDAMYWYRQDPGQGLRLIYYSQIVNDFQKGDIAEGYSVSREKKESFPLTVTSAQKNPTAFYLCASISPTGATNEKLFFGSGTQLSVL.

About this clone itself: The read finishes 3 residues shy of the CDR3 end, and the germline J gene is used to complete it. The chain links TRBV19 to TRBJ2-4; no reliable D call. The CDR3 loop spans 14 amino acids. Germline V gene data show CDR1 as LNHDA and CDR2 as SQIVND (reference sequence). The sequenced CDR3 bases are TGTGCCAGTAGTATGAATCGCGGAAACTATGGT. Translating gives CASSMNRGNYG. The entire CDR3 is CASSMNRGNYGQYF.

This clone was seen many times. The read ends 3 residues before the CDR3 terminus; that terminus is restored from the germline J gene. This sequence joins TRBV2 and TRBJ2-7, with TRBD2 identical over 7 bases. CDR1 is SNHLY and CDR2 is FYNNEI in the germline V gene. This CDR3 region has 15 residues. V lost 6 bases to trimming and J lost 2 bases; unmatched junction nucleotides: 10. The DNA read from the CDR3 is TGTGCCAGCAGGAACCCTTTTGGGGGGGCCTACGAG. Protein: CASRNPFGGAYE. The CDR3 as a whole reads CASRNPFGGAYEQYF. Supplemented by reference TRBV2 and TRBJ2-7, the full variable domain reads EPEVTQTPSHQVTQMGQEVILRCVPISNHLYFYWYRQILGQKVEFLVSFYNNEISEKSEIFDDQFSVERPDGSNFTLKIRSTKLEDSAMYFCASRNPFGGAYEQYFGPGTRLTVT.

This clone was seen many times. The CDR3 goes on 3 residues after the read ends, and that part is filled in from the germline J gene. The chain has TRBV20-1 and TRBJ2-7; 9 positions agree with TRBD1. V lost 4 bases and J lost 2; bases outside the gene matches: 6. The CDR3 covers 14 residues. Germline CDR1 is DFQATT and CDR2 is SNEGSKA (reference sequence). The CDR3 here is CSAKGQGIPYEQYF. CDR3 bases read: TGCAGTGCTAAGGGACAGGGAATTCCCTACGAG.

This clone was observed many times. With the read ending 3 residues before the CDR3 end, the germline J gene is used to fill in that end. This rearrangement joins TRBV2 to TRBJ1-6, with a possible D match to TRBD1 (5 bases). The CDR3 is 15 amino acids. Germline CDR1 and CDR2: SNHLY and FYNNEI. Deletions cut 2 bases from V and 7 bases from J, with 12 bases between. The CDR3 is CASSEWGGSNSPLHF. The sequenced CDR3 bases are TGTGCCAGCAGTGAATGGGGGGGAAGCAATTCACCC.

Many counts were recorded for this clone. The read ends 3 residues shy of where the CDR3 ends; the end is completed using the germline J gene. This chain connects TRBV19 to TRBJ2-1; TRBD2 matches at 9 bases. The CDR3 is 18 residues long. The germline gives CDR1 LNHDA, CDR2 SQIVND (reference sequence). Germline trimming cut 0 bases from V and 3 bases from J; bases unmatched to any gene: 9. CDR3 in amino acids: CASSIDPKLAGNYNEQFF. The CDR3 DNA, read in part, is TGTGCCAGTAGTATAGATCCCAAACTAGCGGGCAACTACAATGAG.

This clone was seen repeatedly, ten times or more. The read ends 3 residues before the CDR3 terminus; that terminus is restored from the germline J gene. The rearrangement joins TRBV20-1 to TRBJ2-2, with TRBD1 identical over 9 bases. The CDR3 consists of 14 residues. V lost 3 bases and J lost 7; bases outside the gene matches: 6. Germline CDR1 DFQATT, CDR2 SNEGSKA (reference sequence). Partial CDR3 DNA: TGCAGTGCTAGCAGGACAGGGGTGGACGGGGAG. As protein: CSASRTGVDGE. From start to end, the CDR3 is CSASRTGVDGELFF.

This clone was seen at least ten times. The read stops 3 residues short of the end of the CDR3; the missing end is completed from the germline J gene. The chain employs TRBV19 and TRBJ2-2; 10 bases match TRBD2. The CDR3 totals 17 residues. Trimming removed 5 bases from V and 3 bases from J; junction bases left unmatched: 9. Germline V gene lookup returns CDR1 LNHDA and CDR2 SQIVND (reference sequence). The DNA read from the CDR3 is TGTGCCAGTAGTCCACTCCCTAGCGGGAGCTACACCGGGGAG. It yields the protein CASSPLPSGSYTGE. The whole CDR3 sequence reads CASSPLPSGSYTGELFF.

This clone was detected ten times or more. The read stops 3 residues short of the end of the CDR3; the missing end is completed from the germline J gene. This chain connects TRBV30 to TRBJ2-6, with D possibly TRBD2 on 6 matching bases. The CDR3 sequence is 15 residues long. CDR1 GTSNPN and CDR2 SVGIG come from the germline V gene (reference sequence). V was pared by 2 bases and J by 4 bases, with 12 bases between. The CDR3 is CAWSPGDRGANVLTF. CDR3 bases read: TGTGCCTGGAGTCCGGGGGATAGGGGGGCCAACGTC.

This clone came up many times. The read terminates 3 residues before the CDR3 end, so the remaining end is supplied by the germline J gene. J is TRBJ1-4 and V is TRBV7-6, with a tentative D call TRBD1 (6 bases). The V and J ends lost 4 bases and 3 bases respectively, with 9 bases between them. The CDR3 contains 14 residues. Germline CDR1 is SGHVS and CDR2 is FNYEAQ. The DNA read from the CDR3 is TGTGCCAGCAGCTCACAGGGCTCTAATGAAAAA. Protein product: CASSSQGSNEK. The full-length CDR3 reads as CASSSQGSNEKLFF. Complete variable domain (other parts from reference TRBV7-6 and TRBJ1-4): GAGVSQSPRYKVTKRGQDVALRCDPISGHVSLYWYRQALGQGPEFLTYFNYEAQQDKSGLPNDRFSAERPEGSISTLTIQRTEQRDSAMYRCASSSQGSNEKLFFGSGTQLSVL.

This clone showed up many times. The missing CDR3 end, 3 residues past where the read stops, is filled in from the germline J gene. The V gene is TRBV19, the J gene TRBJ1-1; D gene uncertain. V was cut by 6 bases and J by 4 bases, with 12 bases left in between. Germline values: CDR1 LNHDA, CDR2 SQIVND (reference sequence). This CDR3 contains 13 residues. The CDR3 reads CASSQDLGTEAFF. Partial CDR3 DNA: TGTGCCAGTAGCCAGGACTTAGGCACTGAA.

This clone occurred many times. The DNA ends 3 residues before the CDR3 does, and the rest of the CDR3 is filled in from the germline J gene. The chain recombines TRBV5-6 with TRBJ2-5; maybe TRBD1 (6 bases). The CDR3 length is 15 residues. Germline V gene lookup returns CDR1 SGHDT and CDR2 YYEEEE. V gave up 2 bases and J gave up 2 bases, with 13 bases separating them. The chain's CDR3 is CASSLRQADQETQYF. Partial CDR3 DNA: TGTGCCAGCAGCTTAAGACAGGCTGATCAAGAGACC.

This clone has ten or more counts. It may be a read error: a sequence one base away is much more abundant. The DNA ends 3 residues before the CDR3 does, and the rest of the CDR3 is filled in from the germline J gene. The chain joins TRBV12-3 or TRBV12-4 to TRBJ1-5, with a tentative D call TRBD1 (5 bases). Trimming cost V 8 bases and J 1 base, with 12 bases left between them. The CDR3 is made up of 14 amino acids. The DNA read from the CDR3 is TGTGCCAGCGCACGGGGGGGGAGCAATCAGCCC. Its translation: CASARGGSNQP. Given in full, the CDR3 is CASARGGSNQPQHF.

Notes on this clone: Read sequence stops 3 residues before the CDR3 end, and the germline J gene provides the missing end. V is TRBV18 and J is TRBJ1-1; D uncertain. Trimming took off 6 bases at V and 4 bases at J, with 15 bases between the two ends. CDR3 length equals 14 residues. From germline, CDR1 is KGHSH and CDR2 LQKENI. The DNA read from the CDR3 is TGTGCCAGCTCCTCGGATTCGGGGAGCACTGAA. As protein: CASSSDSGSTE. The whole CDR3 reads CASSSDSGSTEAFF.

This clone came up many times. The CDR3 extends 3 residues past the end of the read, so its final part is completed from the germline J gene. The chain couples TRBV7-8 to TRBJ1-1; TRBD1 might be the D (5 bases). In germline, CDR1 is SGHVS, CDR2 FQNEAQ. Between the trimmed V and J ends, which lost 6 bases and 6 bases, there was a span of 14 bases. CDR3 length equals 13 residues. The CDR3 protein is CASRRQIWAEAFF. The covered CDR3 bases are TGTGCCAGCAGACGACAGATTTGGGCTGAA.

This clone was seen repeatedly, ten times or more. The CDR3 goes on 3 residues after the read ends, and that part is filled in from the germline J gene. The V and J genes are TRBV6-4 and TRBJ2-1; 8 bases map to TRBD1. With V trimmed by 6 bases and J by 4 bases, 8 bases remained unmatched. The germline CDR1 and CDR2 sequences are MRHNA and SNTAGT. The CDR3 extends over 15 amino acids. The CDR3 is CASSPGGEGYNEQFF. The sequenced CDR3 bases are TGTGCCAGCAGCCCAGGGGGCGAGGGGTACAATGAG.

This clone was found many times. The observed sequence ends 3 residues before the CDR3 terminus, with the missing tail filled in from the germline J gene. The chain couples TRBV20-1 to TRBJ1-6; 7 bases are a match to TRBD1. J gave up 9 bases and V 4 bases, and 6 bases lay outside the gene matches. Germline CDR1 is DFQATT and CDR2 is SNEGSKA (reference sequence). This CDR3 is 13 amino acids long. The CDR3 DNA, read in part, is TGCAGTGCTACGACAGGGTTGAGTTCACCC. Amino acids: CSATTGLSSP. The whole CDR3 sequence is CSATTGLSSPLHF.

Ten or more counts support this clone. The sequence runs out 3 residues before the end of the CDR3; the remainder is reconstructed from the germline J gene. The chain combines TRBV20-1 with TRBJ2-1; 10 bases are a match to TRBD2. There are 14 residues in the CDR3. Germline V gene lookup returns CDR1 DFQATT and CDR2 SNEGSKA (reference sequence). Trimming took 3 bases from V and 9 from J; bases not matched to a gene: 8. CDR3 loop: CSASPSGRASEQFF. The DNA read from the CDR3 is TGCAGTGCTAGTCCTAGCGGGAGAGCGAGTGAG.

This clone was detected many times. Read coverage stops 3 residues before the CDR3 terminus; the germline J gene supplies the remainder. The chain joins TRBV2 to TRBJ2-7; the match to TRBD2 covers 7 bases. The CDR3 is 15 residues long. The germline gives CDR1 SNHLY, CDR2 FYNNEI. V trimming: 0 bases; J trimming: 2 bases; junction bases outside the gene matches: 4. The CDR3 loop is CASSEAGLAAYEQYF. The covered CDR3 bases are TGTGCCAGCAGTGAAGCGGGTCTAGCGGCCTACGAG.

Ten or more counts support this clone. With the read ending 3 residues before the CDR3 end, the germline J gene is used to fill in that end. The rearrangement joins TRBV5-4 to TRBJ2-7; 7 bases map to TRBD2. CDR3 size: 14 residues. J gave up 5 bases and V 3 bases, and 8 bases lay outside the gene matches. Germline assignment: CDR1 SGHNT and CDR2 YYREEE (reference sequence). CDR3 bases read: TGTGCCAGCAGCTCAAGGGCGGGAGACAACGAG. This gives the protein CASSSRAGDNE. The entire CDR3 reads CASSSRAGDNEQYF.

Notes on this clone: The read ends 3 residues before the CDR3 terminus; that terminus is restored from the germline J gene. The rearrangement uses TRBV18 and TRBJ1-2; the D is unclear. The CDR3 has 14 residues. Germline loops: CDR1 KGHSH, CDR2 LQKENI. The CDR3 here is CASSPPARTGDYTF. The sequenced CDR3 bases are TGTGCCAGCTCACCCCCCGCTCGCACCGGTGAC.

This clone was picked up many times. The CDR3 is cut off 3 residues early in the read; its end comes from the germline J gene. This sequence joins TRBV5-6 and TRBJ2-1; 8 nucleotides agree with TRBD1. This CDR3 has 15 residues. The V gene end was trimmed by 4 bases and the J gene end by 5 bases; junction bases not matched to a gene: 8. CDR1 SGHDT and CDR2 YYEEEE come from the germline V gene. The CDR3 sequence: CASSLTGGYNNEQFF. CDR3 DNA, as far as it was read: TGTGCCAGCAGCCTCACAGGGGGTTACAACAATGAG.

This clone was detected a few times. Sequencing ends 3 residues short of the CDR3 end; the germline J gene provides the rest. This chain connects TRBV5-6 to TRBJ2-2; 10 bases map to TRBD1. CDR3 length: 15 residues. CDR1 is SGHDT, CDR2 YYEEEE, per germline. CDR3 DNA, as far as it was read: TGTGCCAGCAGCACTCCGGGACAGGGGAGAGAAAAG. It encodes CASSTPGQGREK. The entire CDR3 sequence reads CASSTPGQGREKLFF.

This clone was seen ten or more times. Incomplete CDR3 DNA: TGCAGTGCTAGAGGGGTCCGGGGTCCCTACAATGAG. Protein product: CSARGVRGPYNE. The complete CDR3 reads CSARGVRGPYNEQFF. The chain employs TRBV20-1 and TRBJ2-1; perhaps TRBD2 as D (5 bases). The observed sequence ends 3 residues before the CDR3 terminus, with the missing tail filled in from the germline J gene. Deletions cut 1 base from V and 2 bases from J, with 12 bases between. This CDR3 has 15 amino acids. Looked up from germline, CDR1 is DFQATT and CDR2 is SNEGSKA (reference sequence).